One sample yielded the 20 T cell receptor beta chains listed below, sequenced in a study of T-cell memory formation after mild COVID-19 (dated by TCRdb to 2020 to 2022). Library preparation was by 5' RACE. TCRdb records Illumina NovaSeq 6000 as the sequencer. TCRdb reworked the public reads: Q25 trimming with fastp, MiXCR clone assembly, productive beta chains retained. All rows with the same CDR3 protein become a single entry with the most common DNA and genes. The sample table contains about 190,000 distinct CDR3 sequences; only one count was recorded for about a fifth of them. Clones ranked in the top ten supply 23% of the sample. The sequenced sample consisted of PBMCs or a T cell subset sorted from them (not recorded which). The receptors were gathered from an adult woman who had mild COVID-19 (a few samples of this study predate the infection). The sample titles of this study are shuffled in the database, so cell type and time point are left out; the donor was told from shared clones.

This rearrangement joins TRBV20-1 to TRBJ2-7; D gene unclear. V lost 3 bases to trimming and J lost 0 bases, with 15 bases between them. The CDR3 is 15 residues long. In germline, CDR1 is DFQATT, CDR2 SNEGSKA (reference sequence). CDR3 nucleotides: TGCAGTGCTAGTGCCACCGCTCTGGGCTCCTACGAGCAGTACTTC. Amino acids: CSASATALGSYEQYF.

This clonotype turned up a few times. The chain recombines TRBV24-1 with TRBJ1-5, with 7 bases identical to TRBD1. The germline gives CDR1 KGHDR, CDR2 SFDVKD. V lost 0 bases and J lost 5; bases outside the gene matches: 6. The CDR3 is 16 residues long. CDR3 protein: CATSDLTRGTDQPQHF. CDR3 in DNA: TGTGCCACCAGTGATTTGACCAGGGGGACGGATCAGCCCCAGCATTTT.

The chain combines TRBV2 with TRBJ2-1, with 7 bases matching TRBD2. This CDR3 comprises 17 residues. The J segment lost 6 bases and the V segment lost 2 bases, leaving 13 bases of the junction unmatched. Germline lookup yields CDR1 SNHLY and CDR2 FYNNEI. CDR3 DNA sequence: TGTGCCAGCAGTGAAACGTTCCTCGGGGGGTCTTTCAATGAGCAGTTCTTC. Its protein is CASSETFLGGSFNEQFF. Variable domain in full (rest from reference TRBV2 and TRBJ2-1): EPEVTQTPSHQVTQMGQEVILRCVPISNHLYFYWYRQILGQKVEFLVSFYNNEISEKSEIFDDQFSVERPDGSNFTLKIRSTKLEDSAMYFCASSETFLGGSFNEQFFGPGTRLTVL.

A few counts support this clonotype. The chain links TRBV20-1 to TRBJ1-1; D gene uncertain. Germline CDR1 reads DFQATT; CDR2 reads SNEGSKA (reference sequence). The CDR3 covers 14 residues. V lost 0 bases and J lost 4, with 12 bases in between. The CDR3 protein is CSARDEDLVTEAFF. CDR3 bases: TGCAGTGCTAGAGATGAAGACTTGGTCACTGAAGCTTTCTTT.

The CDR3 nucleotides are TGTGCCAGCAGTGACCGACAGGGTGGCAATGAGCAGTTCTTC. Its translation: CASSDRQGGNEQFF. V is TRBV6-5 and J is TRBJ2-1; 7 bases are shared with TRBD1. The CDR3 consists of 14 residues. The V and J ends lost 5 bases and 6 bases, in that order; junction bases with no gene match: 7. In germline, CDR1 is MNHEY, CDR2 SVGAGI.

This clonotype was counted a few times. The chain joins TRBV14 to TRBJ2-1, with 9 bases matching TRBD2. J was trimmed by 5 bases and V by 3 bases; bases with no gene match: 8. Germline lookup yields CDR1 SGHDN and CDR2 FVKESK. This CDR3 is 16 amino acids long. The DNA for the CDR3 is TGTGCCAGCAGCCACCCGGGTAGCGGGGGTCACAATGAGCAGTTCTTC. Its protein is CASSHPGSGGHNEQFF. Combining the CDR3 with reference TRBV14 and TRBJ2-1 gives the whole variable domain EAGVTQFPSHSVIEKGQTVTLRCDPISGHDNLYWYRRVMGKEIKFLLHFVKESKQDESGMPNNRFLAERTGGTYSTLKVQPAELEDSGVYFCASSHPGSGGHNEQFFGPGTRLTVL.

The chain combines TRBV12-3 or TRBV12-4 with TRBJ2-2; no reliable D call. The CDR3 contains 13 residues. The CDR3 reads CAYGPRTTGELFF. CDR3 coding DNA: TGTGCTTACGGGCCCAGAACCACCGGGGAGCTGTTTTTT.

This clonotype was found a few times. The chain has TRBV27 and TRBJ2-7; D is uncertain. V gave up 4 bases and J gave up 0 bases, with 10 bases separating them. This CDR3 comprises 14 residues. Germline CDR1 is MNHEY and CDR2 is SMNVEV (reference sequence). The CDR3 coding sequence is TGTGCCAGCAGTTGGACGGTTAGCTCCTACGAGCAGTACTTC. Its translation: CASSWTVSSYEQYF.

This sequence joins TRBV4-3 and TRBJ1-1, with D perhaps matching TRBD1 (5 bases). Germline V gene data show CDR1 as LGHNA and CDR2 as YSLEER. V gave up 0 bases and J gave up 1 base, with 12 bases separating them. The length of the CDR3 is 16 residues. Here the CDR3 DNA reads TGCGCCAGCAGCCAAGACGGTCCGGGGACGAACACTGAAGCTTTCTTT. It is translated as CASSQDGPGTNTEAFF.

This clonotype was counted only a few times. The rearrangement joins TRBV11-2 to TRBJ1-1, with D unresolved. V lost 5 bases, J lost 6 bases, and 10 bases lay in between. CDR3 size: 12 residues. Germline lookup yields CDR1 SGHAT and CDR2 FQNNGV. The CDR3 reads CASSHRHAEAFF. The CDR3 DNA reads TGTGCCAGCAGCCATAGGCACGCTGAAGCTTTCTTT.

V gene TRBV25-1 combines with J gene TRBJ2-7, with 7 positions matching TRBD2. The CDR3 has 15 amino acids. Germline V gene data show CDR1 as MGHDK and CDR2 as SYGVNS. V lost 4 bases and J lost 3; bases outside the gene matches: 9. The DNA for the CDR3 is TGTGCCAGCAGTGGACGTGCGGGGGATCGCTACGAGCAGTACTTC. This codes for CASSGRAGDRYEQYF.

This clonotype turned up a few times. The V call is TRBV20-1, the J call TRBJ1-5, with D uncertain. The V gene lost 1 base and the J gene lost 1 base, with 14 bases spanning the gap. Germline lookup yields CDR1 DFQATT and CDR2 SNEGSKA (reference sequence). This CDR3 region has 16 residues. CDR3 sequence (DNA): TGCAGTGCTAGAGGGATTGATCAGGCGAGCAATCAGCCCCAGCATTTT. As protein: CSARGIDQASNQPQHF.

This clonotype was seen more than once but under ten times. The CDR3 region is CASSLPGTGNYEQYF. Written as DNA, the CDR3 is TGTGCCAGCAGTTTACCCGGGACAGGAAATTACGAGCAGTACTTC. The gene calls are TRBV12-3 or TRBV12-4 and TRBJ2-7, with 8 bases matching TRBD1. V lost 2 bases and J lost 4; bases outside the gene matches: 7. The CDR3 is 15 residues long.

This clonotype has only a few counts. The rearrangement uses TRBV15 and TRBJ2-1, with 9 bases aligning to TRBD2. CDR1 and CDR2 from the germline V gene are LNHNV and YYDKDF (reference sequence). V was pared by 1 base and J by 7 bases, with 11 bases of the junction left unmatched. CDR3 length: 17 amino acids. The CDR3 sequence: CATSRVGTSFPENEQFF. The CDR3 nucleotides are TGTGCCACCAGCAGAGTTGGGACTAGCTTCCCTGAAAATGAGCAGTTCTTC.

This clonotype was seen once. Here the CDR3 reads CASSLPLDNTDTQYF. DNA of the CDR3: TGTGCCAGCAGCTTACCGCTAGATAACACAGATACGCAGTATTTT. The V call is TRBV7-9, the J call TRBJ2-3; D not certain. Germline CDR1 reads SEHNR; CDR2 reads FQNEAQ (reference sequence). Between the trimmed V and J ends, which lost 2 bases and 2 bases, there was a span of 11 bases. CDR3 size: 15 residues.

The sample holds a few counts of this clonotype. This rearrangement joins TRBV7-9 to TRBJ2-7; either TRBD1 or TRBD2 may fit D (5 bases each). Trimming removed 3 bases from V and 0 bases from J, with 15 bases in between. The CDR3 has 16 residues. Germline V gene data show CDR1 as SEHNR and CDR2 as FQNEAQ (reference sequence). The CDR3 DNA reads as TGTGCCAGCAGCTTTTTCAGGGACCGAAGCTCCTACGAGCAGTACTTC. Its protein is CASSFFRDRSSYEQYF. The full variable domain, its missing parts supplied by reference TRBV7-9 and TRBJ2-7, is DTGVSQNPRHKITKRGQNVTFRCDPISEHNRLYWYRQTLGQGPEFLTYFQNEAQLEKSRLLSDRFSAERPKGSFSTLEIQRTEQGDSAMYLCASSFFRDRSSYEQYFGPGTRLTVT.

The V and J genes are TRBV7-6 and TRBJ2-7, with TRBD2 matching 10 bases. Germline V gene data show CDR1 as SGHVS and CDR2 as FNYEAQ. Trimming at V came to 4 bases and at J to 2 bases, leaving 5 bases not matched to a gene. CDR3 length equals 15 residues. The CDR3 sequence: CASSSGTSETYEQYF. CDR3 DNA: TGTGCCAGCAGCTCAGGGACTAGCGAGACCTACGAGCAGTACTTC.

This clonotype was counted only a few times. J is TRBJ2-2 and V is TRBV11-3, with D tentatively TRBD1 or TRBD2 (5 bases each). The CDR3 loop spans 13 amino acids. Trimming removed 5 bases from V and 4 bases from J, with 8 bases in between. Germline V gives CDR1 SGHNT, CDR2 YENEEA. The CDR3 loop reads CASSGGPTGELFF. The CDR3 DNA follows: TGTGCCAGCAGCGGGGGACCCACCGGGGAGCTGTTTTTT. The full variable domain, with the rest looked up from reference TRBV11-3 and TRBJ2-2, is EAGVVQSPRYKIIEKKQPVAFWCNPISGHNTLYWYLQNLGQGPELLIRYENEEAVDDSQLPKDRFSAERLKGVDSTLKIQPAELGDSAVYLCASSGGPTGELFFGEGSRLTVL.

The CDR3 loop is CASSLVGGVGSPLHF. The CDR3 DNA sequence: TGTGCCAGCAGCTTAGTGGGGGGGGTAGGTTCACCCCTCCACTTT. This chain uses TRBV7-9 with TRBJ1-6; TRBD1 might be the D (5 bases). There are 15 residues in the CDR3. V was shortened by 1 base and J by 9 bases, with 13 bases between the two germline ends. The germline CDR1 and CDR2 sequences are SEHNR and FQNEAQ (reference sequence).

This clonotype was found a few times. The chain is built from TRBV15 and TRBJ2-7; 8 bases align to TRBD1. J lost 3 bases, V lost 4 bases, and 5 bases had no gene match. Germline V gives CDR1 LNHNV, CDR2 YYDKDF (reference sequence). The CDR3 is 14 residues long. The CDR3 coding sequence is TGTGCCACCAGCAAGCTGGACAGGGACTACGAGCAGTACTTC. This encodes CATSKLDRDYEQYF. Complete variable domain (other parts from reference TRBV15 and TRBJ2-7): DAMVIQNPRYQVTQFGKPVTLSCSQTLNHNVMYWYQQKSSQAPKLLFHYYDKDFNNEADTPDNFQSRRPNTSFCFLDIRSPGLGDTAMYLCATSKLDRDYEQYFGPGTRLTVT.